This T cell receptor (beta chain) emerged from a study of blood T cell repertoires in COVID-19. The overall study: COVID-19 samples collected from the United States, Italy and Spain covered acute and convalescent phases.

Original processing notes: Cell counts per sample came from amplifying reference gene primers. The protocol was immunoSEQ multiplex PCR, while the TCRdb copy is restricted to in-frame clones and leaves out a portion. That table furnishes V, J and clone size, whereas the DNA furnished D and trimming. The table includes roughly 95,000 clones, approximately 90% detected once. The sequence came from a woman aged 45-60 years in a cohort sampled during active COVID-19. Sequenced: peripheral blood.

The CDR3 spells CASNPGDNSADTIYF. The CDR3, as DNA: TGTGCCAGCAACCCAGGGGACAACAGTGCGGACACCATATATTTT. J is TRBJ1-3 and V is TRBV6-5, with a possible D match to TRBD1 (6 bases). Germline values: CDR1 MNHEY, CDR2 SVGAGI. V shed 7 bases and J shed 8 bases, with 21 bases lying between them. The CDR3 is 15 amino acids.